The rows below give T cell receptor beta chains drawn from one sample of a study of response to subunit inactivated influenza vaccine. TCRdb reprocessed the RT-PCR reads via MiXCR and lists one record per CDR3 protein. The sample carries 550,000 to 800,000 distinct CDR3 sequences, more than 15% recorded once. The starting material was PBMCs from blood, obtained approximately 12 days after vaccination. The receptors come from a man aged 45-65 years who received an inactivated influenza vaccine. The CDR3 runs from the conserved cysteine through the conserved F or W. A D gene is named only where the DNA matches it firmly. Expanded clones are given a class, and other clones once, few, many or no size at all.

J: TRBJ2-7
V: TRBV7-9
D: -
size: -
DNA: TGTGCCAGCAGCTTAGTCGGGGTGCCCCTCTTCTACGAGCAGTACTTC
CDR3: CASSLVGVPLFYEQYF

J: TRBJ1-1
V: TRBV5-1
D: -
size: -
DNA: TGCGCCAGCAGCTTCGACAGGATGAACACTGAAGCTCTCTTT
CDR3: CASSFDRMNTEALF

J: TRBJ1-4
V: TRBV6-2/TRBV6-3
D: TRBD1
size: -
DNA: TGTGCCAGCAGCATTCCCGGGACAGGGAACGAAAAACTGTTTTTT
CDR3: CASSIPGTGNEKLFF

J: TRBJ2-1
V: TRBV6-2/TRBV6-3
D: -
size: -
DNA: TGTGCCAGCAGGCGCGATTCCTACTACAATGAGCAGTTCTTC
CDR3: CASRRDSYYNEQFF

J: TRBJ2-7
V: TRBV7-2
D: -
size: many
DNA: TGTGCCAGCAGCGCGGGACTGGGGGTTCGGCAGTACTTC
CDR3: CASSAGLGVRQYF

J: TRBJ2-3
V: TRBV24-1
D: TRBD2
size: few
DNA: TGTGCCACCCGGGGGGGGGGAGGCTCTCTCCCAGATACGCAGTATTTT
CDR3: CATRGGGGSLPDTQYF

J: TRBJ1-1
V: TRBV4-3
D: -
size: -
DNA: TGCGCCAGCAGCCAAGAAGACGGCGAGGGGTGGGCTGAAGCTTTCTTT
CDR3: CASSQEDGEGWAEAFF

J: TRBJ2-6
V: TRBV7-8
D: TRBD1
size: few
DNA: TGTGCCAGCAGCTTAGTGGGACAGGGATTTTCTGGGGCCAACGTCCTGACTTTC
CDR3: CASSLVGQGFSGANVLTF

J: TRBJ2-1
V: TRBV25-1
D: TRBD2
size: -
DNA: TGTGCCAGCAGAGACTCTGGCGGGAGATACAATGAGCAGTTCTTC
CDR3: CASRDSGGRYNEQFF

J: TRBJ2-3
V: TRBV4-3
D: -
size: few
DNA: TGCGCCAGCAGCCAAGATACTTGGGGGGGCACAGATACGCAGTATTTT
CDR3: CASSQDTWGGTDTQYF

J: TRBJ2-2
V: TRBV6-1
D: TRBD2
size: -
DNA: TGTGCCAGCAGAGACGTCGGGAGGGACACCGGGGAGCTGTTTTTT
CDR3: CASRDVGRDTGELFF

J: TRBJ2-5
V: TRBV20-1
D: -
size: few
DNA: TGCAGTGCTAGTTTGATGGGGACCCAGTACTTC
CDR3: CSASLMGTQYF

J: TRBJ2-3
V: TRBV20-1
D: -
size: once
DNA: TGCAGTGCTAGTCCCCCGGTGGGGCGGGACACAGATACGCAGTATTTT
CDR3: CSASPPVGRDTDTQYF

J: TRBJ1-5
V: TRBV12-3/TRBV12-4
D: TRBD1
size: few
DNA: TGTGCCAGCAGATGGACAGGACAAAATCAGCCCCAGCATTTT
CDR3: CASRWTGQNQPQHF

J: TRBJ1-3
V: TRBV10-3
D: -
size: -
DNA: TGTGCCATCAGTGAGTCTGGGGGCCTAAGCTCTGGAAACACCATATATTTT
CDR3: CAISESGGLSSGNTIYF

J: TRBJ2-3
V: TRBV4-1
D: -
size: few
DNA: TGCGCCAGCAGCCACGGGAGGGGGCGCGAAGATACGCAGTATTTT
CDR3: CASSHGRGREDTQYF

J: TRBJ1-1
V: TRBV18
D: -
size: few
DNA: TGTGCCAGCTCACCCCGCCCTGGGCGGGAAACTGAAGCTTTCTTT
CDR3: CASSPRPGRETEAFF

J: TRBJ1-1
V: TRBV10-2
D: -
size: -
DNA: TGCGCCAGCAGAGATAGGACGGGAAACACTGAAGCTTTCTTT
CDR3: CASRDRTGNTEAFF

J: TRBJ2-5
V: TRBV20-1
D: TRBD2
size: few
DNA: TGCAGTGCTCGACGGACTAGCCCACAAGAGACCCAGTACTTC
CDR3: CSARRTSPQETQYF

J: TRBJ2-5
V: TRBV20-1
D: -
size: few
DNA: TGCAGTGCTGTTAGAGGGTCGGCGGAGACCCAGTACTTC
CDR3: CSAVRGSAETQYF

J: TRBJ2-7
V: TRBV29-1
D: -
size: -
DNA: TGCAGCGTAGGGGTTCCGGGACTCTCCTACGAGCAGTACTTC
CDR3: CSVGVPGLSYEQYF

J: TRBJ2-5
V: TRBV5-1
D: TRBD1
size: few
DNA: TGCGCCAGCAGCTTGGGGACAGGCAAGAGAGAGACCCAGTACTTC
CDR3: CASSLGTGKRETQYF

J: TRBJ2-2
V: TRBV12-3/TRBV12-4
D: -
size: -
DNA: TGTGCCAGCACACGGGGGTTGGGGGCCGGGACCGGCGAGCTGTTTTTT
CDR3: CASTRGLGAGTGELFF

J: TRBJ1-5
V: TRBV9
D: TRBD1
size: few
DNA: TGTGCCAGCAGCCCAGGGGGAGGCATTAGCAATCAGCCCCAGCATTTT
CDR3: CASSPGGGISNQPQHF

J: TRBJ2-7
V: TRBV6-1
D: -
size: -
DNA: TGTGCCAGCAGTGATCTGGGGAGCTCCTACGAGCAGTACTTC
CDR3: CASSDLGSSYEQYF

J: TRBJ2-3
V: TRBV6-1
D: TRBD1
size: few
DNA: TGTGCCAGCAGCCCACAGGGGGCCTCTGGAGATACGCAGTATTTT
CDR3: CASSPQGASGDTQYF

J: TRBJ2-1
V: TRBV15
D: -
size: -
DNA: TGTGCCACCAGCAGAGTTCGACAGAACAATGAGCAGTTCTTC
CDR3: CATSRVRQNNEQFF

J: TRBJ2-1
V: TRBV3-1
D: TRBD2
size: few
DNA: TGTGCCAGCAGCAAGGGGGCGACTAGCGGGTACTACAATGAGCAGTTCTTC
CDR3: CASSKGATSGYYNEQFF

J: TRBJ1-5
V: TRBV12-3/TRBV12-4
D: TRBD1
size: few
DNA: TGTGCCAGCAGTTTGAAACGGGACAGCGATAGCAATCAGCCCCAGCATTTT
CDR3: CASSLKRDSDSNQPQHF

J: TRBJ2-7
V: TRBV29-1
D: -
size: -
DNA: TGCAGCGTTGAAGTCGACTCGTACGAGCAGTACTTC
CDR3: CSVEVDSYEQYF

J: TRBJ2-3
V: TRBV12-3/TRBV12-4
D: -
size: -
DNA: TGTGCCAGCAGCACCCCTCTGAAACAATATTCGACATATACGCAGTATTTT
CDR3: CASSTPLKQYSTYTQYF

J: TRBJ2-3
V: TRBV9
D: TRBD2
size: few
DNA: TGTGCCAGCAGCTCCCCCCGTAGCGGGAGGGTGGAAGATACGCAGTATTTT
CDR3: CASSSPRSGRVEDTQYF

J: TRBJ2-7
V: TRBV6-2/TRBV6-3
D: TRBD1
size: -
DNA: TGTGCCAGCAGTTACCCGGGACAGGTAAACTCCTACGAGCAGTACTTC
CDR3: CASSYPGQVNSYEQYF

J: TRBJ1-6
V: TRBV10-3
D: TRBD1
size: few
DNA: TGTGCCATCAGGCCTGACAGGGTTGGTTCACCCCTCCACTTT
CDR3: CAIRPDRVGSPLHF

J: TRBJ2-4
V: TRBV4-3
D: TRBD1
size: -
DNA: TGCGCCAGCAGCCAAATACAGGGGGTGGCCAAAAACATTCAGTACTTC
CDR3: CASSQIQGVAKNIQYF

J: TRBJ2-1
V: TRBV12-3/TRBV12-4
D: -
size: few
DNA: TGTGCCAGCAGTCAGGACTCCCAGCTTGAGCAGTTCTTC
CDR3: CASSQDSQLEQFF

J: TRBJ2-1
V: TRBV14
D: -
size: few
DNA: TGTGCCAGCAGCCAAGTCCGGGCCTATTCCTACAATGAGCAGTTCTTC
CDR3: CASSQVRAYSYNEQFF

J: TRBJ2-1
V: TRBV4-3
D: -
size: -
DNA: TGCGCCAGCAGCCAAGTCATTGGCTGGACCAATGAGCAGTTCTTC
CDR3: CASSQVIGWTNEQFF

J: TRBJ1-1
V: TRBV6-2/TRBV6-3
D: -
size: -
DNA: TGTGCCAGCAGTTACTATGCGGGGATGGGTACTGAAGCTTTCTTT
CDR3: CASSYYAGMGTEAFF

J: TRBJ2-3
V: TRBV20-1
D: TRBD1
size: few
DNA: TGCAGTGCTCTACGGGACAGGGCTAGCACAGATACGCAGTATTTT
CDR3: CSALRDRASTDTQYF

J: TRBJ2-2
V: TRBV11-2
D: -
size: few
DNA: TGTGCCAGCAGCTTAGGAGGGTACGCCGGGGAGCTGTTTTTT
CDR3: CASSLGGYAGELFF

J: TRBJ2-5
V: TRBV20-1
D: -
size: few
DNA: TGCAGTGCCCAGGGGGGCGGGGGGCAGGAGACCCAGTACTTC
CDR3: CSAQGGGGQETQYF

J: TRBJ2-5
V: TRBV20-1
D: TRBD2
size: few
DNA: TGCAGTGCTATAGCGGGGGGACAAGAGACCCAGTACTTC
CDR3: CSAIAGGQETQYF

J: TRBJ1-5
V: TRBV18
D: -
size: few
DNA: TGTGCCAGCTCACCAAGCGTCGTCGACAGCAATCAGCCCCAGCATTTT
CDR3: CASSPSVVDSNQPQHF

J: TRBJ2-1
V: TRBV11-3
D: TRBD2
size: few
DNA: TGTGCCAGCAGCAAAGGACCCAGCGGGGGTAACAATGAGCAGTTCTTC
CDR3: CASSKGPSGGNNEQFF